The clone carrying this TCR beta chain was detected only once. This entry comes from a study of blood T cell repertoires in COVID-19. Turning to the study itself: Italy, Spain and the United States were the sources of the convalescent and acute COVID-19 samples. T cells, B-cell-depleted T cells, or PBMCs provided the cDNA or gDNA that served as material.

Per the original data handling: Nucleated cell number was recorded as an estimate derived from reference gene primer amplification. This table comes from immunoSEQ multiplex PCR, and its TCRdb copy is limited to in-frame clones, with some not included. The V and J calls and clone size come from that table; D and trimming were worked out from the DNA. The data show about 140,000 clones, 88% seen once. The TCR comes from a woman aged 60-75 years with acute or convalescent COVID-19. Sequencing was done on a sample of peripheral blood.

The CDR3: CATTRDTSTEAFF. The CDR3 coding sequence is TGTGCCACCACACGGGATACGAGCACTGAAGCTTTCTTT. The rearrangement links TRBV18 to TRBJ1-1; D is undetermined. Germline values: CDR1 KGHSH, CDR2 LQKENI. The CDR3 has 13 residues. V gave up 10 bases and J gave up 4 bases, with 16 bases separating them.